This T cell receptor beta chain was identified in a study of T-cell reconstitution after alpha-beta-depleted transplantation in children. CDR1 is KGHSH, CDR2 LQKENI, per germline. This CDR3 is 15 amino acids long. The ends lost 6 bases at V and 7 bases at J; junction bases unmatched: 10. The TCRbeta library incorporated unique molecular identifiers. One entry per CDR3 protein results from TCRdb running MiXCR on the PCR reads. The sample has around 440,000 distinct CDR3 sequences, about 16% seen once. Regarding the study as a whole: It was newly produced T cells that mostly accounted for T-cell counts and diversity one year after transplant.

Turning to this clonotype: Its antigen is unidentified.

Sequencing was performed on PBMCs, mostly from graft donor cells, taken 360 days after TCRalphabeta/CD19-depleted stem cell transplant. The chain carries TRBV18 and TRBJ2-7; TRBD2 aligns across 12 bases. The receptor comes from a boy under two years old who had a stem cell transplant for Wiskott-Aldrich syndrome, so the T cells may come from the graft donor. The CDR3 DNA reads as TGTGCCAGCTCCAATGGCGGAACTAGCGGGAGGGAGCAGTACTTC. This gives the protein CASSNGGTSGREQYF. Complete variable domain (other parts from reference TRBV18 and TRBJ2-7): NAGVMQNPRHLVRRRGQEARLRCSPMKGHSHVYWYRQLPEEGLKFMVYLQKENIIDESGMPKERFSAEFPKEGPSILRIQQVVRGDSAAYFCASSNGGTSGREQYFGPGTRLTVT.